Listed here are 30 T cell receptor beta chains from one sample, sequenced in a study of T cells in women clearing cervical HPV infection. TCRdb's table, derived via immunoSEQ multiplex PCR, lists solely in-frame clones and lacks some. The sample includes roughly 30,000 clones. The sample comprised blood buffy coat. The receptor set was obtained from a woman aged 18 to 75 with a cervical HPV16 infection that either progressed to CIN3+ or cleared (not recorded which).

A remark on this clone: The DNA ends 3 residues before the CDR3 does, and the rest of the CDR3 is filled in from the germline J gene. J is TRBJ2-3 and V is TRBV5-4; possibly TRBD1 for D (5 bases). V lost 1 base, J lost 5 bases, and 8 bases lay in between. The CDR3 has 13 residues. The germline V gene encodes CDR1 SGHNT and CDR2 YYREEE (reference sequence). CDR3 sequence: CASSLNDRDTQYF. CDR3 bases read: TGTGCCAGCAGCTTGAATGACAGAGATACG.

Details on this clone: This sample also contains other DNA sequences that code for the same CDR3. The DNA read from the CDR3 is TGTGCCAGCAGTGACCCGATACTAGCGGGGGGGCCTAATGGAGAGACC. Its translation is CASSDPILAGGPNGET. In full, the CDR3 is CASSDPILAGGPNGETQYF. This chain joins TRBV6-4 and TRBJ2-5; 13 bases line up with TRBD2. The read comes to an end 3 residues before the CDR3 does, leaving the germline J gene to fill in the end. The CDR3 length is 19 residues. CDR1 and CDR2 from the germline V gene are MRHNA and SNTAGT. J lost 4 bases, V lost 2 bases, and 13 bases had no gene match.

About this clone: The read stops 3 residues short of the end of the CDR3; the missing end is completed from the germline J gene. V usage is TRBV7-3 and J usage is TRBJ2-2, with a tentative D call TRBD1 (6 bases). V lost 4 bases and J lost 7, with 13 bases in between. Germline V lookup: CDR1 SGHTA, CDR2 FQGTGA. The CDR3 runs to 14 residues. The CDR3 is CASSSDGGGGELFF. The CDR3 bases that were read are TGTGCCAGCAGCTCCGATGGGGGCGGCGGGGAG.

As regards this clone: The read comes to an end 3 residues before the CDR3 does, leaving the germline J gene to fill in the end. The V call is TRBV10-3, the J call TRBJ2-3, with a tentative D call TRBD2 (6 bases). The ends were cut back, 4 bases at V and 5 bases at J, with 13 bases in the middle. The CDR3 is made up of 14 amino acids. Per germline, CDR1 ENHRY and CDR2 SYGVKD. CDR3 DNA (partial): TGTGCCATCAGTGGAGTGGGGGGTGGAGATACG. Translation gives CAISGVGGGDT. The full CDR3 sequence reads CAISGVGGGDTQYF.

Its frequency marks this clone as medium-sized. The DNA ends 3 residues before the CDR3 does, and the rest of the CDR3 is filled in from the germline J gene. The chain is built from TRBV10-3 and TRBJ1-1; 12 bases are shared with TRBD1. V was pared by 9 bases and J by 6 bases, with 11 bases of the junction left unmatched. The CDR3 length is 15 residues. The V gene's germline CDR1 is ENHRY and CDR2 SYGVKD. CDR3 loop: CAIGPLGQGASEAFF. CDR3 bases read: TGTGCCATAGGGCCCCTGGGACAGGGGGCGTCTGAA.

Concerning this clone: The observed sequence ends 3 residues before the CDR3 terminus, with the missing tail filled in from the germline J gene. The gene calls are TRBV2 and TRBJ2-3; D remains ambiguous. Germline V CDR1 and CDR2: SNHLY, FYNNEI. V lost 2 bases and J 1 base, leaving 7 bases between the germline ends. The CDR3 has 14 amino acids. Here the CDR3 reads CASSELSGTDTQYF. Incomplete CDR3 DNA: TGTGCCAGCAGTGAATTATCGGGCACAGATACG.

Comment on this clone: The junction differs from germline at one of its ends, possibly a read error. With the read ending 3 residues before the CDR3 end, the germline J gene is used to fill in that end. The sample has other DNA sequences that encode this CDR3 too. J is TRBJ1-3 and V is TRBV11-2; D may be TRBD1 (5 bases). CDR3 length: 14 residues. Germline values: CDR1 SGHAT, CDR2 FQNNGV. CDR3 residues: CASSLAGTENTIYF. The part of the CDR3 DNA that was read is TGTGCCAGCAGCTTAGCCGGGACTGAGAACACT. The whole variable domain, remainder taken from reference TRBV11-2 and TRBJ1-3, is EAGVAQSPRYKIIEKRQSVAFWCNPISGHATLYWYQQILGQGPKLLIQFQNNGVVDDSQLPKDRFSAERLKGVDSTLKIQPAKLEDSAVYLCASSLAGTENTIYFGEGSWLTVV.

Of note for this clone: With the read ending 3 residues before the CDR3 end, the germline J gene is used to fill in that end. The genes are TRBV18 and TRBJ2-2; 9 bases are a match to TRBD1. From germline, CDR1 is KGHSH and CDR2 LQKENI. The CDR3 is 16 amino acids. After removal of 3 bases from V and 4 bases from J, the junction contained 6 bases not matched to a gene. CDR3: CASSPPGQGPTGELFF. The CDR3 DNA, read in part, is TGTGCCAGCTCACCGCCGGGACAGGGACCCACCGGGGAG.

Measured by frequency, this clone is medium-sized (0.01 to 0.1%). The CDR3 end is not reached by the read, which stops 3 residues before it; the germline J gene fills it in. V usage is TRBV7-6 and J usage is TRBJ2-3, with D possibly TRBD1 on 6 matching bases. Germline lookup yields CDR1 SGHVS and CDR2 FNYEAQ. Trimming shortened V by 5 bases and J by 8 bases, and 14 bases separated the two germline ends. The CDR3 contains 13 residues. Incomplete CDR3 DNA: TGTGCCAGCAGCGAAGACGAACAGGGTACG. Translation: CASSEDEQGT. The CDR3 as a whole reads CASSEDEQGTQYF.

A word on this clone: The read ends 3 residues early relative to the CDR3; the germline J gene fills the gap. V usage is TRBV2 and J usage is TRBJ1-1; D not certain. Germline V lookup: CDR1 SNHLY, CDR2 FYNNEI. This CDR3 comprises 11 residues. The DNA read from the CDR3 is TGTGCCAGCCAGAGTCGCAGTCCC. Encoded protein: CASQSRSP. The full-length CDR3 reads as CASQSRSPAFF.

Note on this clone: The missing CDR3 end, 3 residues past where the read stops, is filled in from the germline J gene. V is TRBV20-1 and J is TRBJ1-5; TRBD1 matches 8 bases. The germline gives CDR1 DFQATT, CDR2 SNEGSKA (reference sequence). V lost 0 bases, J lost 7 bases, and 5 bases stayed unmatched. This CDR3 region has 14 residues. The CDR3 region is CSARDRQGRQPQHF. The covered CDR3 bases are TGCAGTGCTAGAGATAGACAGGGGAGGCAGCCC.

With respect to this clone: The CDR3 end falls 3 residues outside the read, so it is completed with the germline J gene. The gene calls are TRBV19 and TRBJ2-3, with no clear D. The CDR3 extends over 14 amino acids. Germline CDR1 is LNHDA and CDR2 is SQIVND (reference sequence). The CDR3 DNA, read in part, is TGTGCCAGTAAGTTTCGAACAGAGAATCAGCCG. Encoded protein: CASKFRTENQP. The whole CDR3 reads CASKFRTENQPQYF.

Worth noting for this clone: The read is 3 residues too short to cover the CDR3 end, so that end is filled in from the germline J gene. The chain recombines TRBV20-1 with TRBJ2-7; 9 bases match TRBD1. Germline V gene sequence: CDR1 DFQATT, CDR2 SNEGSKA (reference sequence). V dropped 1 base and J dropped 3; count of bases not matched to a gene: 10. The CDR3 consists of 16 residues. The covered CDR3 bases are TGCAGTGCTAGAGGGTTCGGGACAGGGAATTTCTACGAG. It specifies CSARGFGTGNFYE. The entire CDR3 protein is CSARGFGTGNFYEQYF.

A word on this clone: The read ends 3 residues early relative to the CDR3; the germline J gene fills the gap. The chain links TRBV14 to TRBJ2-3, with a weak D call TRBD2 (5 bases). This CDR3 has 15 residues. The V gene's germline CDR1 is SGHDN and CDR2 FVKESK. Deletions cut 2 bases from V and 1 base from J, with 10 bases between. CDR3 sequence: CASSQMRRGTDTQYF. CDR3 DNA (partial): TGTGCCAGCAGCCAAATGAGGCGGGGCACAGATACG.

For this clone: With the read ending 3 residues before the CDR3 end, the germline J gene is used to fill in that end. The rearrangement joins TRBV2 to TRBJ1-2, with D hard to call. Per the germline V gene, CDR1 is SNHLY and CDR2 is FYNNEI. The CDR3 length is 12 residues. Incomplete CDR3 DNA: TGTGCCAGCACCTATCTTAGTGAAGGC. Translating gives CASTYLSEG. The entire CDR3 protein reads CASTYLSEGYTF.

For this clone: Coverage ceases 3 residues before the CDR3 finishes, and the germline J gene fills in the end. The chain employs TRBV5-1 and TRBJ2-3, with TRBD2 identical over 10 bases. Germline CDR1 SGHRS, CDR2 YFSETQ. CDR3 size: 18 residues. Trimming removed 1 base from V and 2 bases from J; junction bases left unmatched: 10. Incomplete CDR3 DNA: TGCGCCAGCAGCTTGCTCCGGAGCGGGGGGGCCCCCACAGATACG. This translates into CASSLLRSGGAPTDT. The whole CDR3 region reads CASSLLRSGGAPTDTQYF.

Of note for this clone: With the read ending 3 residues before the CDR3 end, the germline J gene is used to fill in that end. The J gene is TRBJ1-4, the V gene TRBV12-3 or TRBV12-4; weak D call: TRBD1 (5 bases). The CDR3 totals 15 residues. CDR3: CASSPGLAGANVLFF. The CDR3 bases that were read are TGTGCCAGCAGCCCGGGACTTGCCGGGGCCAACGTA.

Note on this clone: The read ends 3 residues before the CDR3 terminus; that terminus is restored from the germline J gene. V gene TRBV5-4 combines with J gene TRBJ1-4, with D perhaps matching TRBD1 (6 bases). Germline assignment: CDR1 SGHNT and CDR2 YYREEE (reference sequence). The CDR3 covers 16 residues. Trimming removed 3 bases from V and 7 bases from J, with 19 bases in between. This CDR3 reads CASSSGVGGRFEKLFF. The DNA read from the CDR3 is TGTGCCAGCAGCTCGGGGGTCGGGGGGCGCTTTGAAAAA.

Points on this clone: The DNA ends 3 residues before the CDR3 does, and the rest of the CDR3 is filled in from the germline J gene. The genes are TRBV19 and TRBJ1-4; 10 nucleotides match TRBD1. Germline lookup yields CDR1 LNHDA and CDR2 SQIVND (reference sequence). This CDR3 region has 14 residues. V was clipped by 8 bases and J by 7 bases; unmatched bases: 7. The sequenced part of the CDR3 DNA is TGTGCCAGTGCCGGGACAGGGGTTCGTGAAAAA. Its protein product is CASAGTGVREK. The whole CDR3 sequence reads CASAGTGVREKLFF.

CDR3 DNA, as far as it was read: TGCGCCAGCAGCTGGGCTGGGACTAGCTGGAACTCTGGGGCCAACGTG. Translated, it gives CASSWAGTSWNSGANV. The CDR3 as a whole reads CASSWAGTSWNSGANVLFF. This chain uses TRBV5-1 with TRBJ2-2; TRBD2 matches at 9 bases. Read coverage stops 3 residues before the CDR3 terminus; the germline J gene supplies the remainder. Germline V gene lookup returns CDR1 SGHRS and CDR2 YFSETQ. The CDR3 extends over 19 amino acids.

With regard to this clone: Sequencing ends 3 residues short of the CDR3 end; the germline J gene provides the rest. Other DNA sequences in this sample translate to the same CDR3. The chain carries TRBV20-1 and TRBJ2-5; D might be TRBD2 (5 bases). Trimming pared 5 bases from V and 5 bases from J, leaving 12 bases between. This CDR3 comprises 12 residues. CDR1 and CDR2 from the germline V gene are DFQATT and SNEGSKA (reference sequence). The covered CDR3 bases are TGCAGTGCTGAGCGGCAATTGGAGACC. Protein: CSAERQLET. The entire CDR3 is CSAERQLETQYF.

CDR3 DNA, as far as it was read: TGTGCCAGCAGCCCACAGGGGGGGCATACAGATACG. Translation gives CASSPQGGHTDT. The full CDR3 is CASSPQGGHTDTQYF. The chain recombines TRBV7-2 with TRBJ2-3; TRBD1 might be the D (8 bases). The sequenced fragment ends 3 residues before the CDR3 boundary, so the rest is inferred from the germline J gene. The V gene's germline CDR1 is SGHTA and CDR2 FQGNSA. The CDR3 is 15 residues long. Trimming pared 5 bases from V and 3 bases from J, leaving 15 bases between.

A remark on this clone: An end of the junction differs from the germline gene, which may be a read error. The CDR3 end lies 3 residues beyond the end of the read and is filled in from the germline J gene. The chain is built from TRBV2 and TRBJ2-1, with D possibly matching TRBD2 (6 bases). CDR1 and CDR2 from the germline V gene are SNHLY and FYNNEI. The CDR3 consists of 15 residues. The sequenced CDR3 bases are TGTGCCAGCAGTGAAGAGCGGGCTCCCTATAATGAG. Translating gives CASSEERAPYNE. In full, the CDR3 reads CASSEERAPYNEQFF.

As regards this clone: The read ends 3 residues early relative to the CDR3; the germline J gene fills the gap. The chain combines TRBV7-8 with TRBJ1-2, with 11 bases that match TRBD1. Germline CDR1 reads SGHVS; CDR2 reads FQNEAQ. CDR3 length: 15 residues. The chain's CDR3 is CASSLRTGGAGGYTF. CDR3 DNA, as far as it was read: TGTGCCAGCAGCCTAAGGACAGGGGGCGCGGGGGGC.

Remarks on this clone: The read ends 3 residues before the CDR3 terminus; that terminus is restored from the germline J gene. This chain links TRBV19 with TRBJ1-4; perhaps TRBD1 as D (6 bases). CDR1 is LNHDA, CDR2 SQIVND, per germline (reference sequence). The CDR3 consists of 16 residues. CDR3 region: CASSHLQTGLGSPLFF. CDR3 bases read: TGTGCCAGTAGTCATCTTCAGACAGGCCTCGGATCACCA.

About this clone: The CDR3 end lies 3 residues beyond the end of the read and is filled in from the germline J gene. This chain uses TRBV7-3 with TRBJ2-2, with TRBD1 as a possible D gene (5 bases). Germline CDR1 is SGHTA and CDR2 is FQGTGA. The CDR3 has 15 amino acids. This CDR3 is CASSLTGSTNEKLFF. The sequenced part of the CDR3 DNA is TGTGCCAGCAGCCTCACAGGCTCAACTAATGAAAAG. The full variable domain, rest sourced from reference TRBV7-3 and TRBJ2-2, is GAGVSQTPSNKVTEKGKYVELRCDPISGHTALYWYRQSLGQGPEFLIYFQGTGAADDSGLPNDRFFAVRPEGSVSTLKIQRTERGDSAVYLCASSLTGSTNEKLFFGEGSRLTVL.

Turning to this clone: From the germline J gene comes the end of the CDR3, since the read stops 3 residues before it. The rearrangement uses TRBV5-4 and TRBJ2-1; D possibly corresponds to TRBD2 (7 bases). The CDR3 is made up of 13 amino acids. The germline V gene encodes CDR1 SGHNT and CDR2 YYREEE (reference sequence). V lost 1 base to trimming and J lost 9 bases, with 11 bases between them. CDR3 DNA (partial): TGTGCCAGCAGCTTGCGGGGGGCCAGTGAG. This sequence encodes CASSLRGASE. The full CDR3 sequence reads CASSLRGASEQFF.

Remarks on this clone: With the read ending 3 residues before the CDR3 end, the germline J gene is used to fill in that end. The chain uses TRBV7-6 and TRBJ2-3, with 13 bases fitting TRBD2. The CDR3 runs to 16 residues. The germline gives CDR1 SGHVS, CDR2 FNYEAQ. With 4 bases clipped from V and 4 bases from J, the junction kept 5 bases outside the gene matches. CDR3 region: CASSSRLAGGSDTQYF. CDR3 DNA (partial): TGTGCCAGCAGCTCCCGACTAGCGGGGGGTTCAGATACG.

CDR3 DNA (partial): TGCAGTGCTAGAGTAGCTAGCGGGATCTACAATGAG. This gives the protein CSARVASGIYNE. Given in full, the CDR3 is CSARVASGIYNEQFF. This rearrangement joins TRBV20-1 to TRBJ2-1; 9 nucleotides agree with TRBD2. The read ends 3 residues shy of where the CDR3 ends; the end is completed using the germline J gene. The CDR3 contains 15 residues. Trimming cost V 1 base and J 3 bases; bases outside gene matches: 4. Germline V gives CDR1 DFQATT, CDR2 SNEGSKA (reference sequence).

In the case of this clone: With the read ending 3 residues before the CDR3 end, the germline J gene is used to fill in that end. This chain links TRBV6-4 with TRBJ1-5, with TRBD1 identical over 7 bases. J was trimmed by 7 bases and V by 0 bases; bases with no gene match: 12. CDR1 and CDR2 (germline): MRHNA, SNTAGT. The CDR3 has 17 residues. The CDR3 sequence: CASSDSYNRGEHQPQHF. The DNA read from the CDR3 is TGTGCCAGCAGTGACTCCTATAACAGGGGAGAGCACCAGCCC.